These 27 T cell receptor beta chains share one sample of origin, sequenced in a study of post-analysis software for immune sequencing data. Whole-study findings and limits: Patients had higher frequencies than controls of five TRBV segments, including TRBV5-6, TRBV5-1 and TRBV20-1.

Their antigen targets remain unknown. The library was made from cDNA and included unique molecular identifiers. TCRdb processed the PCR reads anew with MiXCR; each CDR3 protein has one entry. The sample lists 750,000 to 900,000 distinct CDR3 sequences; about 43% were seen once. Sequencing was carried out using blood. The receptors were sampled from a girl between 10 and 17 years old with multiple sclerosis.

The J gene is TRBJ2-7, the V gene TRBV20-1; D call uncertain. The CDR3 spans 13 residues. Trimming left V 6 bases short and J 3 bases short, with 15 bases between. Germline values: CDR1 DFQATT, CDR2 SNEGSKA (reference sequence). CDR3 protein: CSARPKVIYEQYF. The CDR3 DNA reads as TGCAGTGCCAGACCTAAGGTAATCTACGAGCAGTACTTC.

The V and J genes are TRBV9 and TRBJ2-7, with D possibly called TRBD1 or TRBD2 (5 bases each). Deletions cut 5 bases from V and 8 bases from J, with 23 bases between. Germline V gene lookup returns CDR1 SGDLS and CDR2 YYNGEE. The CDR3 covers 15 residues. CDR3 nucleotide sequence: TGTGCCAGCAGTGGGGCAAGAATGGGAGCTACCAAGCAGTACTTC. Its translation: CASSGARMGATKQYF.

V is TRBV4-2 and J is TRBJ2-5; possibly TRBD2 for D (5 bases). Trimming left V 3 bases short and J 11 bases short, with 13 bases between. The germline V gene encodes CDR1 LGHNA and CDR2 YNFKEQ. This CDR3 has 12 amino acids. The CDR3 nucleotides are TGTGCCAGCAGCCACTTACCTGGGGAGCAGTACTTC. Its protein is CASSHLPGEQYF.

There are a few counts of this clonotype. The CDR3 here is CSARLGGAPSGSYNEQFF. The DNA of the CDR3 is TGCAGTGCTAGATTGGGGGGAGCTCCCTCTGGGAGCTACAATGAGCAGTTCTTC. The rearrangement links TRBV20-1 to TRBJ2-1, with D perhaps TRBD2 (6 bases). This CDR3 is built from 18 residues. The V gene lost 2 bases and the J gene lost 3 bases, with 23 bases spanning the gap. CDR1 is DFQATT, CDR2 SNEGSKA, per germline (reference sequence).

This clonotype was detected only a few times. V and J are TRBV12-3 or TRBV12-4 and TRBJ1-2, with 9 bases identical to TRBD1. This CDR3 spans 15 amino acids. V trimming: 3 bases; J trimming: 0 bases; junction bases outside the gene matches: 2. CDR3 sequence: CASSFWDRANYGYTF. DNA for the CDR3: TGTGCCAGCAGTTTTTGGGACAGGGCTAACTATGGCTACACCTTC.

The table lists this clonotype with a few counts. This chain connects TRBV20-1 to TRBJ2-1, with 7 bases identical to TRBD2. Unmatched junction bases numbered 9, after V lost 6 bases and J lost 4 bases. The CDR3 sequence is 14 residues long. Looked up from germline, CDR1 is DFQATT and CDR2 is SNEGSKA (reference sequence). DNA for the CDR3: TGCAGTGCCGGGAGGACTAGTGGGTACAATGAGCAGTTCTTC. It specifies CSAGRTSGYNEQFF.

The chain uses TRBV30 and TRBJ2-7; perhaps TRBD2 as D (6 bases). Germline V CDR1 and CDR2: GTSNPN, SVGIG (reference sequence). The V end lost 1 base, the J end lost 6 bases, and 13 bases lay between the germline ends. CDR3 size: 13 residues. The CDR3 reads CAWSGPGATEQYF. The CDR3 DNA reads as TGTGCCTGGAGTGGGCCGGGAGCAACCGAGCAGTACTTC.

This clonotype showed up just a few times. CDR3 nucleotides: TGTGCCAGCAGTTACTCGCAACTGACAGGTGGCTACACCTTC. It yields the protein CASSYSQLTGGYTF. This chain connects TRBV6-5 to TRBJ1-2; D might be TRBD1 (6 bases). Trimming shortened V by 0 bases and J by 7 bases, and 12 bases separated the two germline ends. The germline V gene encodes CDR1 MNHEY and CDR2 SVGAGI. This CDR3 comprises 14 residues.

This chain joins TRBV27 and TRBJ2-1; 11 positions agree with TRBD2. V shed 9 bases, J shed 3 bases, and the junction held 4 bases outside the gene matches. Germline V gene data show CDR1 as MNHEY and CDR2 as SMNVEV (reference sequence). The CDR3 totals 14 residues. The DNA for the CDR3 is TGTGCCAGTACTAGCGGGGGAAACTACAATGAGCAGTTCTTC. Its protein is CASTSGGNYNEQFF.

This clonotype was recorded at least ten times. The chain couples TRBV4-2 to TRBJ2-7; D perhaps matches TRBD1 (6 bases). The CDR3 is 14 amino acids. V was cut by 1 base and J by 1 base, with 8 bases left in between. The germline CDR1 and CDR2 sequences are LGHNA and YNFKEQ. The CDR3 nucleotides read TGTGCCAGCAGCCAAGGAGGGGGTTCCTACGAGCAGTACTTC. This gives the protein CASSQGGGSYEQYF.

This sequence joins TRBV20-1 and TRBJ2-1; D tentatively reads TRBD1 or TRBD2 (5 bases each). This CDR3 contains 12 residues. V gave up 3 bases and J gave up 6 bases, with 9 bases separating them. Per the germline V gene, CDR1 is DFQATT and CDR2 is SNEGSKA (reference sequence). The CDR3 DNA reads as TGCAGTGCTAGTCGTGGGGGCAATGAGCAGTTCTTC. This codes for CSASRGGNEQFF.

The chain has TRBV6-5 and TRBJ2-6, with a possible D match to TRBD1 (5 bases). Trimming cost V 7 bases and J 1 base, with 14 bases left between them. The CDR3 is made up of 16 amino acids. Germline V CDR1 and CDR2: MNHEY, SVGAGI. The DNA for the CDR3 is TGTGCCAGCAAGGCAGGGTATATGTCTGGGGCCAACGTCCTGACTTTC. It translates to CASKAGYMSGANVLTF.

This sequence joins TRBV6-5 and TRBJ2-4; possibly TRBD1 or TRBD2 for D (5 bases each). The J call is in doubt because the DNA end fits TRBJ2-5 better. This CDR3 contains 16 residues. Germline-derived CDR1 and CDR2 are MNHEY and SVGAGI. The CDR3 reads CASSYSRDHLGETQYF. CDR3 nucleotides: TGTGCCAGCAGTTACTCCAGGGACCATCTGGGGGAGACCCAGTACTTC.

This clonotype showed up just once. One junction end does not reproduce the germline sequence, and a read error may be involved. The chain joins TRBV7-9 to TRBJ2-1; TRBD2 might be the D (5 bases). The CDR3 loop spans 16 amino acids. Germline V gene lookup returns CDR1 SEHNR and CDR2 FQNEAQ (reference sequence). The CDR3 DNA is TGTGCCAGCAGCTTATACCCCATCCCTCCCGGGGATGAGCGGTTCTTC. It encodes CASSLYPIPPGDERFF.

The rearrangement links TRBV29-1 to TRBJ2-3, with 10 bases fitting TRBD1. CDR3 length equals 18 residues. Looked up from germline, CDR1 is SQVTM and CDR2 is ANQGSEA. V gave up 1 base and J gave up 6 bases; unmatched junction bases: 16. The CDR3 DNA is TGCAGCGTTGAAGGGCCGACAGGGGGCAGATACCCTCTGGATACGCAGTATTTT. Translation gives CSVEGPTGGRYPLDTQYF.

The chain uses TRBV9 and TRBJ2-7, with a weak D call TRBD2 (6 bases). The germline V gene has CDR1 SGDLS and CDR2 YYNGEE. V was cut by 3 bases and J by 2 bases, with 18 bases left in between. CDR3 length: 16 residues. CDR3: CASSGEEGSATYEQYF. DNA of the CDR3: TGTGCCAGCAGCGGGGAGGAGGGTAGCGCCACCTACGAGCAGTACTTC.

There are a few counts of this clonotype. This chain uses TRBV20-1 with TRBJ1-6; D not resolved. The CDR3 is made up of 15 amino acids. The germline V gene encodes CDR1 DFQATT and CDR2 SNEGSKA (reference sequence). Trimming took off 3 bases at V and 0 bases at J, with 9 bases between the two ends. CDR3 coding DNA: TGCAGTGCTAGTCGGAAAAGCTCCTATAATTCACCCCTCCACTTT. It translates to CSASRKSSYNSPLHF.

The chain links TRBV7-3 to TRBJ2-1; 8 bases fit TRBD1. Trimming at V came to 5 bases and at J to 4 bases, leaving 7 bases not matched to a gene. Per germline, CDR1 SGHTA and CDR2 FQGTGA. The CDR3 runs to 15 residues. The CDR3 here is CASSPGQGLYNEQFF. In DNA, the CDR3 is TGTGCCAGCAGCCCTGGACAGGGCCTTTACAATGAGCAGTTCTTC.

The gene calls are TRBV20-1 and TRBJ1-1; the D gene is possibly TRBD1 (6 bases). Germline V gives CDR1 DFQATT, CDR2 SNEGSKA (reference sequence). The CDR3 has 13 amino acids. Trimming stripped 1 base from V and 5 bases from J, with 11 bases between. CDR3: CSARGQGITEAFF. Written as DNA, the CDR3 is TGCAGTGCTAGAGGCCAGGGGATAACTGAAGCTTTCTTT.

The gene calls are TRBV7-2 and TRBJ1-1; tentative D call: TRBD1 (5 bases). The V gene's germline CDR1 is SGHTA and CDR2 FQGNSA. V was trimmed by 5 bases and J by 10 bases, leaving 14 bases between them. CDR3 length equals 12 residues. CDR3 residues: CASSPQGTRAFF. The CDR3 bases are TGTGCCAGCAGCCCTCAGGGCACCCGAGCTTTCTTT.

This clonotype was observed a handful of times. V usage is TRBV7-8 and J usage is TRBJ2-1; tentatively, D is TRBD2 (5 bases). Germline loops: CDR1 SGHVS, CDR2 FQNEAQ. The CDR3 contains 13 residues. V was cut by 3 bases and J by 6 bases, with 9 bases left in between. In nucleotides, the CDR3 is TGTGCCAGCAGCTTCCCCCGGGGCAATGAGCAGTTCTTC. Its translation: CASSFPRGNEQFF.

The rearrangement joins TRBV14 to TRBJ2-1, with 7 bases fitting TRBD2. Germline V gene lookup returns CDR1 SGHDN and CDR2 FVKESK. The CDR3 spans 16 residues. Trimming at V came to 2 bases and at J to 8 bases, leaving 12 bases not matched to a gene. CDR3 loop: CASSQPGLRGLDEQFF. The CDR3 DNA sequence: TGTGCCAGCAGCCAACCGGGACTAAGGGGCCTCGATGAGCAGTTCTTC.

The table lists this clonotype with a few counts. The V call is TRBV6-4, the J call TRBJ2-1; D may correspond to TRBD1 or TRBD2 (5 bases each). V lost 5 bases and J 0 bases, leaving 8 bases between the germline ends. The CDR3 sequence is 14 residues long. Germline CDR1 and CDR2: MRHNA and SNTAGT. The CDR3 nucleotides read TGTGCCAGCAGTAAGGGGAGCTCCTACAATGAGCAGTTCTTC. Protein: CASSKGSSYNEQFF.

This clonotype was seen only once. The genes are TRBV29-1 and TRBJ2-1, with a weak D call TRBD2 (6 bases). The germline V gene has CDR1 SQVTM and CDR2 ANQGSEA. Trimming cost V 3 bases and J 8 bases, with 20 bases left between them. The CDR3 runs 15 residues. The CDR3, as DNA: TGCAGCGTTGATGGGGCTAGCGACCCTCGGGATGAGCAGTTCTTC. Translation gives CSVDGASDPRDEQFF.

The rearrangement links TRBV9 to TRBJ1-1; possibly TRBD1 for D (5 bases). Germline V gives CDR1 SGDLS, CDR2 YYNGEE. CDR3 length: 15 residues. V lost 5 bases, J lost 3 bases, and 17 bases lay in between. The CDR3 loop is CASSSRGDGDTEAFF. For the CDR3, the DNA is TGTGCCAGCAGTTCCCGGGGGGACGGGGACACTGAAGCTTTCTTT.

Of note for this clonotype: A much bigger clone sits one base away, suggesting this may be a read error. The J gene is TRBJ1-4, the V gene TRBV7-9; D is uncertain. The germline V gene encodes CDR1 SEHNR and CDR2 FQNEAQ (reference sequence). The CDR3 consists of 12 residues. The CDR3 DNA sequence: TGTGCCTGCAGGCAGACTAATGAAAAACTGTTTTTT. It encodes CACRQTNEKLFF.

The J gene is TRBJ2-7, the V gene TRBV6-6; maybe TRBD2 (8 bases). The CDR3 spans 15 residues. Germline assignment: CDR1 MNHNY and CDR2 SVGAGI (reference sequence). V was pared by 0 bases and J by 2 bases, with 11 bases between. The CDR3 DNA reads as TGTGCCAGCAGTTACTCCGGGAGGGGGCCCTACGAGCAGTACTTC. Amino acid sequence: CASSYSGRGPYEQYF.